A selection of T cell receptor beta chains follows, all from one sample in a study of cytomegalovirus exposure and HLA in healthy donors. The repertoire was sequenced with immunoSEQ multiplex PCR; TCRdb's copy has only in-frame clones and lacks some. The sample table sets out some 160,000 clones. Sequences were obtained from PBMCs. Source of these receptors: a man aged 30 to 39 in good health and CMV-seronegative. The CDR3 runs from the conserved cysteine through the conserved F or W. Fields, in order: V gene, J gene, D gene, CDR3 length, CDR3 DNA, CDR3 protein. A D gene is named only where the DNA matches it firmly.

V: TRBV2; J: TRBJ2-5; D: TRBD2; length: 14; DNA: TGTGCCAGCAGTGGCCGGGACTACAAAGAGACCCAGTACTTC; CDR3: CASSGRDYKETQYF
V: TRBV5-6; J: TRBJ2-1; D: -; length: 11; DNA: TGTGCCAGCAGCTTGGGGTACGGGCAGTTCTTC; CDR3: CASSLGYGQFF
V: TRBV7-2; J: TRBJ2-1; D: -; length: 16; DNA: TGTGCCAGCAGCTCGCAGAGGGCCAGCTCCTACAATGAGCAGTTCTTC; CDR3: CASSSQRASSYNEQFF
V: TRBV7-9; J: TRBJ2-1; D: -; length: 12; DNA: TGTGCCAGCAACGAGGCTAGCGCTACGCAGTTCTTC; CDR3: CASNEASATQFF
V: TRBV6-1; J: TRBJ2-7; D: -; length: 13; DNA: TGTGCCAGCGATGTCGCGAGCTCCTACGAGCAGTACTTC; CDR3: CASDVASSYEQYF
V: TRBV5-1; J: TRBJ2-7; D: TRBD2; length: 17; DNA: TGCGCCAGCAGCTTGGATTTTGCGGGAGTAGTCCCCTACGAGCAGTACTTC; CDR3: CASSLDFAGVVPYEQYF
V: TRBV7-7; J: TRBJ2-2; D: -; length: 16; DNA: TGTGCCAGCAGCTTAAACAGGGTGGGGAGCACCGGGGAGCTGTTTTTT; CDR3: CASSLNRVGSTGELFF
V: TRBV7-3; J: TRBJ2-7; D: TRBD1; length: 14; DNA: TGTGCCAGCAGCCCTCAGGGGGTTACTTACGAGCAGTACTTC; CDR3: CASSPQGVTYEQYF
V: TRBV6-1; J: TRBJ2-7; D: -; length: 15; DNA: TGTGCCAGCAGTGGTGGGGGGACGGCCAACTACGAGCAGTACTTC; CDR3: CASSGGGTANYEQYF
V: TRBV10-1; J: TRBJ2-3; D: TRBD1; length: 20; DNA: TGCGCCAGCAGTGAGCTTCTCCCAGGGGGCTTATCTAATATCACAGATACGCAGTATTTT; CDR3: CASSELLPGGLSNITDTQYF
V: TRBV28; J: TRBJ2-1; D: -; length: 13; DNA: TGTGCCAGCAGACTACAGGGAATCAATGAGCAGTTCTTC; CDR3: CASRLQGINEQFF
V: TRBV4-1; J: TRBJ1-4; D: TRBD1; length: 16; DNA: TGCGCCAGCAGCCACCCTGCGGGACAGGAGAATGAAAAACTGTTTTTT; CDR3: CASSHPAGQENEKLFF
V: TRBV19; J: TRBJ1-2; D: -; length: 13; DNA: TGTGCCAGTAGTCCCCGGGGAGGGGATGGCTACACCTTC; CDR3: CASSPRGGDGYTF
V: TRBV7-8; J: TRBJ1-2; D: TRBD1; length: 15; DNA: TGTGCCAGCAGCCCTTGGACAGGGGGCAACTATGGCTACACCTTC; CDR3: CASSPWTGGNYGYTF
V: TRBV15; J: TRBJ2-4; D: TRBD2; length: 15; DNA: TGTGCCACCCATGCTAGCGGGAGAGCCAAAAACATTCAGTACTTC; CDR3: CATHASGRAKNIQYF
V: TRBV5-6; J: TRBJ1-5; D: -; length: 14; DNA: TGTGCCAGCAGCTCACAGGGCGCAGGTCAGCCCCAGCATTTT; CDR3: CASSSQGAGQPQHF
V: TRBV14; J: TRBJ2-6; D: -; length: 18; DNA: TGTGCCAGCAGCCCACCCGGGACAATCTTCTCTGGGGCCAACGTCCTGACTTTC; CDR3: CASSPPGTIFSGANVLTF
V: TRBV6-5; J: TRBJ2-2; D: TRBD2; length: 16; DNA: TGTGCCAGCAGTTACTCTCCTAGCGGGAGGGCCGGGGAGCTGTTTTTT; CDR3: CASSYSPSGRAGELFF
V: TRBV19; J: TRBJ2-7; D: TRBD1; length: 17; DNA: TGTGCCAGTAGTTATCGACAGGGGGTGGGGAGGTCCTACGAGCAGTACTTC; CDR3: CASSYRQGVGRSYEQYF
V: TRBV2; J: TRBJ1-1; D: TRBD1; length: 12; DNA: TGTGCCAGCAGCGTCGACAGGGGTGAAGCTTTCTTT; CDR3: CASSVDRGEAFF
V: TRBV7-3; J: TRBJ1-1; D: TRBD1; length: 14; DNA: TGTGCCAGCAGCTCCCTCCGACAGGGCCCGGGTGCTTTCTTT; CDR3: CASSSLRQGPGAFF
V: TRBV19; J: TRBJ1-1; D: -; length: 14; DNA: TGTGCCAGTAGTGTACAGGTGTTGAACACTGAAGCTTTCTTT; CDR3: CASSVQVLNTEAFF
V: TRBV28; J: TRBJ1-2; D: -; length: 18; DNA: TGTGCCAGCAGTCCCCCCGGGCGGGACCCGGGGGGGAACTATGGCTACACCTTC; CDR3: CASSPPGRDPGGNYGYTF
V: TRBV7-2; J: TRBJ2-7; D: -; length: 15; DNA: TGTGCCAGCAGCCGTCGGGACACCTTATCCTACGAGCAGTACTTC; CDR3: CASSRRDTLSYEQYF
V: TRBV11-2; J: TRBJ2-1; D: -; length: 17; DNA: TGTGCCAGCAGCTTAGGGCCCCGGGCAGGGGCATCCAATGAGCAGTTCTTC; CDR3: CASSLGPRAGASNEQFF
V: TRBV19; J: TRBJ1-2; D: TRBD1; length: 15; DNA: TGTGCCAGTAGCCGGAGACAGGGGATCGATCCTGGCTACACCTTC; CDR3: CASSRRQGIDPGYTF
V: TRBV10-2; J: TRBJ2-7; D: TRBD2; length: 13; DNA: TGCGCCACCCGACTAGGCGGGAGCTACGAGCAGTACTTC; CDR3: CATRLGGSYEQYF
V: TRBV29-1; J: TRBJ2-7; D: TRBD2; length: 14; DNA: TGCAGCGTTGGTGACGGGAGGGCCACCTACGAGCAGTACTTC; CDR3: CSVGDGRATYEQYF
V: TRBV2; J: TRBJ2-5; D: TRBD2; length: 15; DNA: TGTGCCAGCACTAAGGGACTAGCGGGAGGGGAGACCCAGTACTTC; CDR3: CASTKGLAGGETQYF
V: TRBV11-2; J: TRBJ2-7; D: TRBD1; length: 15; DNA: TGTGCCAGCAGCCGCAGGGACAGGGTCAACTACGAGCAGTACTTC; CDR3: CASSRRDRVNYEQYF
V: TRBV18; J: TRBJ2-3; D: -; length: 14; DNA: TGTGCCAGCTCACCACCAGAGGGCACAGATACGCAGTATTTT; CDR3: CASSPPEGTDTQYF
V: TRBV10-2; J: TRBJ1-5; D: TRBD1; length: 13; DNA: TGCGCCAGCAGTACACAGGGGCGGGAGCCCCAGCATTTT; CDR3: CASSTQGREPQHF
V: TRBV7-2; J: TRBJ1-1; D: TRBD1; length: 14; DNA: TGTGCCAGCAGCCCGACAGGGGGGAGCCCTGAAGCTTTCTTT; CDR3: CASSPTGGSPEAFF
V: TRBV7-6; J: TRBJ2-5; D: -; length: 12; DNA: TGTGCCAGCAGCTTAAATCGAGAGACCCAGTACTTC; CDR3: CASSLNRETQYF
V: TRBV6-1; J: TRBJ2-6; D: -; length: 15; DNA: TGTGCCAGCAGTGAAGCCAACTCTGGGGCCAACGTCCTGACTTTC; CDR3: CASSEANSGANVLTF
V: TRBV6-5; J: TRBJ2-1; D: TRBD1; length: 15; DNA: TGTGCCAGCAGTTACGGGACAGGGGCCTACAATGAGCAGTTCTTC; CDR3: CASSYGTGAYNEQFF
V: TRBV6-1; J: TRBJ2-7; D: TRBD1; length: 14; DNA: TGTGCCAGCAGTGAGACAGGGTTAACCTACGAGCAGTACTTC; CDR3: CASSETGLTYEQYF
V: TRBV4-2; J: TRBJ2-7; D: TRBD2; length: 16; DNA: TGTGCCAGCAGCGCTAAGGGAGGGGAGGGCGCTTACGAGCAGTACTTC; CDR3: CASSAKGGEGAYEQYF
V: TRBV5-8; J: TRBJ2-5; D: -; length: 17; DNA: TGTGCCAGCAGCTCCTTTTCCGGGACAAGGAGTCAAGAGACCCAGTACTTC; CDR3: CASSSFSGTRSQETQYF
V: TRBV11-2; J: TRBJ2-7; D: TRBD2; length: 17; DNA: TGTGCCAGCAGCCCGATTAGGTCGGGGGGTCTCTCCTACGAGCAGTACTTC; CDR3: CASSPIRSGGLSYEQYF
V: TRBV7-8; J: TRBJ1-1; D: -; length: 14; DNA: TGTGCCAGCGATAAGGGGATCTTGAACACTGAAGCTTTCTTT; CDR3: CASDKGILNTEAFF
V: TRBV27; J: TRBJ2-3; D: -; length: 11; DNA: TGTGCCAGCATAGAGGCGGATACGCAGTATTTT; CDR3: CASIEADTQYF
V: TRBV19; J: TRBJ2-1; D: TRBD1; length: 15; DNA: TGTGCCAGTAGTGCGGGGACAGGTCGCTACAATGAGCAGTTCTTC; CDR3: CASSAGTGRYNEQFF
V: TRBV11-3; J: TRBJ2-7; D: -; length: 12; DNA: TGTGCCAGCGCCCGATCCTCCTACGAGCAGTACTTC; CDR3: CASARSSYEQYF
V: TRBV6-5; J: TRBJ1-3; D: -; length: 15; DNA: TGTGCCAGCAGTTACGGCGGTGACTCTGGAAACACCATATATTTT; CDR3: CASSYGGDSGNTIYF
V: TRBV7-9; J: TRBJ2-1; D: -; length: 14; DNA: TGTGCCAGCAGCTTAGAGATAGGGGCTAATGAGCAGTTCTTC; CDR3: CASSLEIGANEQFF
V: TRBV6-5; J: TRBJ2-7; D: TRBD2; length: 15; DNA: TGTGCCAGCAAAACCGCCGGACTAGTGTCTGGCGAGCAGTACTTC; CDR3: CASKTAGLVSGEQYF
V: TRBV27; J: TRBJ2-1; D: -; length: 17; DNA: TGTGCCAGCAGTTTATCGAATAGATATGGGGGCCGCCATGAGCAGTTCTTC; CDR3: CASSLSNRYGGRHEQFF
V: TRBV6-6; J: TRBJ2-2; D: -; length: 12; DNA: TGTGCCAGCAGTCCAAACACCGGGGAGCTGTTTTTT; CDR3: CASSPNTGELFF
V: TRBV27; J: TRBJ1-5; D: -; length: 15; DNA: TGTGCCAGCAGTTTATCCTGGGCAAACGATCAGCCCCAGCATTTT; CDR3: CASSLSWANDQPQHF
V: TRBV5-1; J: TRBJ1-1; D: -; length: 15; DNA: TGCGCCAGCAGCTTTACAGGGATCGAGAACACTGAAGCTTTCTTT; CDR3: CASSFTGIENTEAFF
V: TRBV6-5; J: TRBJ1-2; D: -; length: 15; DNA: TGTGCCAGCAGGGAAACAGTCCTCTCTAACTATGGCTACACCTTC; CDR3: CASRETVLSNYGYTF
V: TRBV7-9; J: TRBJ2-1; D: TRBD2; length: 16; DNA: TGTGCCAGCAGCTCGGGACTAGCGGGAGTCGCAGGGGAGCAGTTCTTC; CDR3: CASSSGLAGVAGEQFF
V: TRBV2; J: TRBJ2-7; D: -; length: 13; DNA: TGTGCCAGCAGCGACAGAGCCTTCTACGAGCAGTACTTC; CDR3: CASSDRAFYEQYF
V: TRBV7-2; J: TRBJ2-3; D: TRBD2; length: 16; DNA: TGTGCCAGCAGCAGAGAGCGGGATTACACCGTAGATACGCAGTATTTT; CDR3: CASSRERDYTVDTQYF
V: TRBV4-1; J: TRBJ1-1; D: TRBD1; length: 15; DNA: TGCGCCAGCAGCCAAGTCGACAGGGGGCCTGCCGAAGCTTTCTTT; CDR3: CASSQVDRGPAEAFF
V: TRBV11-1; J: TRBJ2-7; D: TRBD2; length: 14; DNA: TGTGCCAGCAGATCCTTAGCGGGAGGGCGCGAGCAGTACTTC; CDR3: CASRSLAGGREQYF
V: TRBV30; J: TRBJ2-7; D: -; length: 14; DNA: TGTGCCTGGAGTCGAGGCAGGGGAGCTTACGAGCAGTACTTC; CDR3: CAWSRGRGAYEQYF